A single sample is the source of the 19 T cell receptor beta chains below, sequenced in a study of T cell changes during pregnancy in multiple sclerosis (dated by TCRdb to 2018 to 2020). Libraries came from the immunoSEQ multiplex PCR assay. In its TCRdb copy, this immuneACCESS table keeps in-frame sequences only and misses some clones. Where compared with another copy, unresolved V genes explain less than half of these, and the others have no known cause. The sample includes approximately 22,000 clones, with approximately 92% observed a single time. The biggest ten clones account for over 6% of the sample. The sequencing used CD8+ T cells from peripheral blood mononuclear cells, collected in the third trimester of pregnancy. These receptor sequences come from a female donor with multiple sclerosis, enrolled in a pregnancy study.

V is TRBV7-6 and J is TRBJ1-3; TRBD1 aligns across 8 bases. Trimming at V came to 3 bases and at J to 1 base, leaving 14 bases not matched to a gene. CDR1 and CDR2 (germline): SGHVS, FNYEAQ. The CDR3 has 19 residues. In nucleotides, the CDR3 is TGTGCCAGCAGCTTTCTGACAGGGGACACTACCCTGTCTGGAAACACCATATATTTT. As protein: CASSFLTGDTTLSGNTIYF.

The chain joins TRBV29-1 to TRBJ1-1; no firm D call. This CDR3 spans 14 amino acids. V was trimmed by 6 bases and J by 1 base, leaving 15 bases between them. The germline gives CDR1 SQVTM, CDR2 ANQGSEA. The CDR3 is CSVFGTEKNTEAFF. CDR3 DNA: TGCAGCGTATTTGGCACAGAGAAGAACACTGAAGCTTTCTTT. Full variable domain (outside the CDR3, taken from reference TRBV29-1 and TRBJ1-1): SAVISQKPSRDICQRGTSLTIQCQVDSQVTMMFWYRQQPGQSLTLIATANQGSEATYESGFVIDKFPISRPNLTFSTLTVSNMSPEDSSIYLCSVFGTEKNTEAFFGQGTRLTVV.

V gene TRBV27 combines with J gene TRBJ2-1; 9 nucleotides line up with TRBD1. CDR3 size: 14 residues. Germline CDR1 MNHEY, CDR2 SMNVEV (reference sequence). V lost 4 bases and J lost 5; bases outside the gene matches: 3. The CDR3 region has the DNA TGTGCCAGCAGTTCTGGGACAGGGAACAATGAGCAGTTCTTC. This sequence encodes CASSSGTGNNEQFF.

This chain connects TRBV6-5 to TRBJ2-7; TRBD1 agrees at 8 bases. The CDR3 sequence is 14 residues long. Germline CDR1 and CDR2: MNHEY and SVGAGI. Unmatched junction bases numbered 2, after V lost 2 bases and J lost 2 bases. This CDR3 reads CASSYDRGTYEQYF. In nucleotides, the CDR3 is TGTGCCAGCAGTTACGACAGGGGAACCTACGAGCAGTACTTC.

The rearrangement joins TRBV4-3 to TRBJ2-1; 12 bases align to TRBD2. J lost 7 bases, V lost 4 bases, and 17 bases had no gene match. Germline values: CDR1 LGHNA, CDR2 YSLEER. The CDR3 has 19 residues. CDR3: CASSRGVLASGGARNEQFF. The CDR3 region has the DNA TGCGCCAGCAGCCGAGGGGTTTTGGCTAGCGGGGGGGCACGGAATGAGCAGTTCTTC.

The chain joins TRBV15 to TRBJ1-4; a weak D match, TRBD1 (6 bases). The ends were cut back, 0 bases at V and 7 bases at J, with 12 bases in the middle. Germline lookup yields CDR1 LNHNV and CDR2 YYDKDF (reference sequence). This CDR3 spans 15 amino acids. In DNA form, the CDR3 reads TGTGCCACCAGCAGAGACAGGGGTACGAGTGAAAAACTGTTTTTT. Protein sequence: CATSRDRGTSEKLFF.

V gene TRBV7-9 combines with J gene TRBJ2-7, with 8 bases matching TRBD2. CDR1 and CDR2 (germline): SEHNR, FQNEAQ (reference sequence). J lost 0 bases, V lost 5 bases, and 18 bases had no gene match. The CDR3 length is 19 residues. CDR3 sequence (DNA): TGTGCCAGCAGCCCCAGACCTGGTAGCGGGATCGAAAGCTCCTACGAGCAGTACTTC. It specifies CASSPRPGSGIESSYEQYF.

The CDR3 spells CASSQEWGRGEKLFF. Written as DNA, the CDR3 is TGTGCCAGCAGCCAAGAATGGGGCAGGGGTGAAAAACTGTTTTTT. This rearrangement joins TRBV4-2 to TRBJ1-4; TRBD1 is a possible D gene (6 bases). CDR1 and CDR2 (germline): LGHNA, YNFKEQ. The CDR3 spans 15 residues. V gave up 0 bases and J gave up 7 bases, with 12 bases separating them.

The CDR3 here is CASSLTAGAPNTEAFF. The CDR3 nucleotides are TGTGCCAGCAGCTTAACGGCGGGTGCCCCGAACACTGAAGCTTTCTTT. The genes are TRBV7-3 and TRBJ1-1; no firm D call. CDR1 is SGHTA and CDR2 is FQGTGA in the germline V gene. The CDR3 length is 16 residues. The V end lost 0 bases, the J end lost 1 base, and 12 bases lay between the germline ends.

DNA for the CDR3: TGTGCCAGCAGCGCCCTAACAGGGAAGGATGAAAAACTGTTTTTT. Translated: CASSALTGKDEKLFF. The chain is built from TRBV7-9 and TRBJ1-4; maybe TRBD1 (6 bases). Trimming stripped 5 bases from V and 6 bases from J, with 16 bases between. The CDR3 spans 15 residues. CDR1 is SEHNR, CDR2 FQNEAQ, per germline (reference sequence).

This CDR3 is CASSLGSGDYQETQYF. CDR3 coding DNA: TGTGCCAGCAGCTTAGGTAGCGGAGACTACCAAGAGACCCAGTACTTC. The gene calls are TRBV7-3 and TRBJ2-5; maybe TRBD2 (6 bases). Trimming stripped 2 bases from V and 0 bases from J, with 13 bases between. Germline-derived CDR1 and CDR2 are SGHTA and FQGTGA. The CDR3 is made up of 16 amino acids. Combining the CDR3 with reference TRBV7-3 and TRBJ2-5 gives the whole variable domain GAGVSQTPSNKVTEKGKYVELRCDPISGHTALYWYRQSLGQGPEFLIYFQGTGAADDSGLPNDRFFAVRPEGSVSTLKIQRTERGDSAVYLCASSLGSGDYQETQYFGPGTRLLVL.

V and J are TRBV9 and TRBJ2-6; 7 bases are shared with TRBD1. CDR3 length equals 20 residues. Trimming took 4 bases from V and 3 from J; bases not matched to a gene: 19. CDR1 is SGDLS and CDR2 is YYNGEE in the germline V gene. This CDR3 is CASSLQRGQAVISGANVLTF. The CDR3 DNA is TGTGCCAGCAGCCTACAGCGCGGACAGGCGGTCATTAGTGGGGCCAACGTCCTGACTTTC.

The chain joins TRBV9 to TRBJ2-1; 10 bases match TRBD2. Trimming cost V 4 bases and J 9 bases; bases outside gene matches: 10. CDR1 SGDLS and CDR2 YYNGEE come from the germline V gene. This CDR3 is built from 15 residues. The CDR3 sequence is CASSPRSGGHPEQFF. The DNA for the CDR3 is TGTGCCAGCAGCCCCCGTAGCGGGGGGCACCCTGAGCAGTTCTTC.

The chain combines TRBV27 with TRBJ2-1; 14 positions agree with TRBD2. This CDR3 contains 14 residues. Germline V gene sequence: CDR1 MNHEY, CDR2 SMNVEV (reference sequence). Trimming at V came to 7 bases and at J to 13 bases, leaving 9 bases not matched to a gene. The CDR3 region has the DNA TGTGCCAGCATCGATGGGACTAGCGGGAGTAGTCAGTTCTTC. Its protein product is CASIDGTSGSSQFF.

The V and J genes are TRBV7-3 and TRBJ2-7; TRBD1 matches at 8 bases. The germline V gene encodes CDR1 SGHTA and CDR2 FQGTGA. V trimming: 5 bases; J trimming: 6 bases; junction bases outside the gene matches: 6. The CDR3 is 13 amino acids. The CDR3 loop is CASSPGQGREQYF. The CDR3 DNA reads TGTGCCAGCAGCCCCGGACAGGGCCGCGAGCAGTACTTC.

The chain uses TRBV18 and TRBJ2-1, with 7 bases aligning to TRBD2. The CDR3 has 11 residues. CDR1 is KGHSH and CDR2 is LQKENI in the germline V gene. The trim removed 6 bases at V and 10 bases at J, leaving 3 bases unmatched. The CDR3 DNA follows: TGTGCCAGCTCTCTGGGACTAGAGCAGTTCTTC. This translates into CASSLGLEQFF. Variable domain in full (rest from reference TRBV18 and TRBJ2-1): NAGVMQNPRHLVRRRGQEARLRCSPMKGHSHVYWYRQLPEEGLKFMVYLQKENIIDESGMPKERFSAEFPKEGPSILRIQQVVRGDSAAYFCASSLGLEQFFGPGTRLTVL.

The V and J genes are TRBV2 and TRBJ2-2; D gene ambiguous. The CDR3 totals 13 residues. Looked up from germline, CDR1 is SNHLY and CDR2 is FYNNEI. V lost 10 bases to trimming and J lost 1 base, with 10 bases between them. The CDR3 is CATLELNTGELFF. The CDR3, as DNA: TGTGCCACCTTAGAATTGAACACCGGGGAGCTGTTTTTT.

This clone was seen only once. The rearrangement joins TRBV10-2 to TRBJ1-2; 9 nucleotides line up with TRBD1. V shed 0 bases and J 2 bases; nucleotides not matched to a gene: 7. Germline V lookup: CDR1 WSHSY, CDR2 SAAADI. This CDR3 spans 17 amino acids. CDR3 nucleotides: TGCGCCAGCAGTGAGTCGGGACAGGGTACTTCGAACTATGGCTACACCTTC. Its translation: CASSESGQGTSNYGYTF.

The chain employs TRBV6-4 and TRBJ2-2; tentative D call: TRBD2 (5 bases). From germline, CDR1 is MRHNA and CDR2 SNTAGT. This CDR3 has 15 residues. V was cut by 2 bases and J by 8 bases, with 15 bases left in between. This CDR3 is CASSDGSAKGGELFF. The CDR3, as DNA: TGTGCCAGCAGTGACGGGAGCGCCAAAGGAGGGGAGCTGTTTTTT.